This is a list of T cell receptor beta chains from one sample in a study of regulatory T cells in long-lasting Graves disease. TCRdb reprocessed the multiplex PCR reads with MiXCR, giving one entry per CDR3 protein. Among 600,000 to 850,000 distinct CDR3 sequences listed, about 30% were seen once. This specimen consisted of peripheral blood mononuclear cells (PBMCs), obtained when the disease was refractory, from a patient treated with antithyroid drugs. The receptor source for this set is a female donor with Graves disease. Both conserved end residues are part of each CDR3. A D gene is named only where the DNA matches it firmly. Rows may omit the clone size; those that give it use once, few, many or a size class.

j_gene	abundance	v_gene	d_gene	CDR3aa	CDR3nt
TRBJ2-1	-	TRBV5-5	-	CASSLALTRGQFF	TGTGCCAGCAGCTTGGCCCTGACCCGGGGGCAGTTCTTC
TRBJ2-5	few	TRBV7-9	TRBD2	CASSPTLAVSQETQYF	TGTGCCAGCAGCCCGACACTAGCGGTCTCACAAGAGACCCAGTACTTC
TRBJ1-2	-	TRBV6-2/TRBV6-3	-	CASSPLFQASGYGYTF	TGTGCCAGCAGTCCGCTGTTCCAGGCCAGTGGCTATGGCTACACCTTC
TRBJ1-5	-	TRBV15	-	CATSSLSNQPQHF	TGTGCCACCAGCAGCCTATCTAATCAGCCCCAGCATTTT
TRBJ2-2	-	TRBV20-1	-	CSASGRGTGELFF	TGCAGTGCTAGCGGGAGAGGCACCGGGGAGCTGTTTTTT
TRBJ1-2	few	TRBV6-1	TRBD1	CASSEGTGSFYGYTF	TGTGCCAGCAGTGAAGGGACAGGCTCCTTCTATGGCTACACCTTC
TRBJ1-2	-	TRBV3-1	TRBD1	CASSQSRQIGQGYYGYTF	TGTGCCAGCAGCCAATCCCGGCAAATAGGACAGGGCTACTATGGCTACACCTTC
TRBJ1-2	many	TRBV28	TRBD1	CASRVQGRGYTF	TGTGCCAGCAGGGTACAGGGGCGCGGCTACACCTTC
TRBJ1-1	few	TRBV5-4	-	CASSSRGQSTEAFF	TGTGCCAGCAGCTCACGAGGGCAGAGCACTGAAGCTTTCTTT
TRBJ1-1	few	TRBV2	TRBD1	CASSETRTGAEAFF	TGTGCCAGCAGTGAAACCCGGACAGGGGCGGAAGCTTTCTTT
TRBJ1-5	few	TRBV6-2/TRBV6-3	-	CASSEGLGGTEQPQHF	TGTGCCAGCAGTGAGGGCCTGGGGGGAACGGAACAGCCCCAGCATTTT
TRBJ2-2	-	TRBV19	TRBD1	CASSEQGQGGTGELFF	TGTGCCAGTAGCGAACAGGGACAGGGTGGCACCGGGGAGCTGTTTTTT
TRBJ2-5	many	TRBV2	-	CASSETTHPTETQYF	TGTGCCAGCAGTGAAACAACACACCCCACGGAGACCCAGTACTTC
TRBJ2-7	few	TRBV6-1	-	CASTLGVRNYEQYF	TGTGCCAGCACTCTAGGGGTCAGGAACTACGAGCAGTACTTC
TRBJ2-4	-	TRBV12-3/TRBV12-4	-	CASSRRELAKNIQYF	TGTGCCAGCAGCCGAAGAGAGCTAGCCAAAAACATTCAGTACTTC
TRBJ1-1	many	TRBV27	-	CASSLSGGLNTEAFF	TGTGCCAGCAGTTTATCAGGGGGGCTGAACACTGAAGCTTTCTTT
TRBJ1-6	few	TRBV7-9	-	CASSRYTDSPLHF	TGTGCCAGCAGCAGATACACAGATTCACCCCTCCACTTT
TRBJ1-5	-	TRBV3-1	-	CASSQAGLVGFNQPQHF	TGTGCCAGCAGCCAAGCGGGGTTAGTGGGGTTCAATCAGCCCCAGCATTTT
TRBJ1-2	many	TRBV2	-	CASSDYYGYTF	TGTGCCAGCAGTGACTACTATGGCTACACCTTC
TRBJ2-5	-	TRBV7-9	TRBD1	CASSPPGQGHQETQYF	TGTGCCAGCAGCCCGCCGGGACAGGGCCACCAAGAGACCCAGTACTTC
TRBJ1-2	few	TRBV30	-	CAWIRHGYGYTF	TGTGCCTGGATCAGGCATGGCTATGGCTACACCTTC
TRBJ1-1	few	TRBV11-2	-	CASSPRGRGITEAFF	TGTGCCAGCAGCCCGAGAGGGCGAGGGATCACTGAAGCTTTCTTT
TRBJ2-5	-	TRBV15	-	CATSRDGGDQETQYF	TGTGCCACCAGCAGAGATGGCGGGGATCAAGAGACCCAGTACTTC
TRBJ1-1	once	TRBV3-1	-	CASSQATLGVEAFF	TGTGCCAGCAGCCAAGCCACCCTAGGAGTTGAAGCTTTCTTT
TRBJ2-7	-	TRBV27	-	CASSFVLDYEQYF	TGTGCCAGCAGTTTTGTACTAGACTACGAGCAGTACTTC
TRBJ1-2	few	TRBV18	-	CASSPPGRSYGYTF	TGTGCCAGCTCACCACCGGGCAGGAGCTATGGCTACACCTTC
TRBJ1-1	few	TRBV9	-	CASSVGLGGNTEAFF	TGTGCCAGCAGCGTCGGACTCGGGGGGAACACTGAAGCTTTCTTT
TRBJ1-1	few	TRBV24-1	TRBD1	CATNHRGWNTEAFF	TGTGCCACCAACCACAGGGGGTGGAACACTGAAGCTTTCTTT
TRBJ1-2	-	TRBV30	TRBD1	CAWGTGGNYGYTF	TGTGCCTGGGGGACAGGGGGGAACTATGGCTACACCTTC
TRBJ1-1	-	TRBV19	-	CATKGSAEAFF	TGTGCCACTAAGGGGTCGGCTGAAGCTTTCTTT
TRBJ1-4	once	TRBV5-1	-	CASSLEAGSNEKLFF	TGCGCCAGCAGCCTGGAAGCAGGGAGTAATGAAAAACTGTTTTTT
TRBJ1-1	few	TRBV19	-	CASRETERGEAFF	TGTGCCAGTAGAGAGACCGAACGTGGTGAAGCTTTCTTT
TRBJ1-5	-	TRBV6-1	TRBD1	CASRDRDRLTQYGNQPQHF	TGTGCCAGCAGAGACCGGGACAGACTAACCCAGTACGGCAATCAGCCCCAGCATTTT
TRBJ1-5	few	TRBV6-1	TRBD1	CASSDPRQGRTQPQHF	TGTGCCAGCAGTGACCCCCGACAGGGAAGGACTCAGCCCCAGCATTTT
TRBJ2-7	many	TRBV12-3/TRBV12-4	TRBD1	CASSRQGAYEQYF	TGTGCCAGCAGTCGACAGGGGGCCTACGAGCAGTACTTC
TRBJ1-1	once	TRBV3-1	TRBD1	CASSQEQGAGQEAFF	TGTGCCAGCAGCCAAGAACAGGGCGCGGGACAGGAAGCTTTCTTT
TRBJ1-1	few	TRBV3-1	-	CASSLGYLGTEAFF	TGTGCCAGCAGCCTCGGGTACCTCGGCACTGAAGCTTTCTTT
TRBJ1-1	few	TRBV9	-	CASSVGPRLNTEAFF	TGTGCCAGCAGCGTAGGCCCCAGGTTGAACACTGAAGCTTTCTTT
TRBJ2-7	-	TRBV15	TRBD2	CATSSGAGLAGYEQYF	TGTGCCACCAGCAGCGGTGCGGGACTAGCGGGCTACGAGCAGTACTTC
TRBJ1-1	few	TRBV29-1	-	CSVVDQVGRVNTEAFF	TGCAGCGTTGTAGATCAAGTTGGGAGGGTGAACACTGAAGCTTTCTTT
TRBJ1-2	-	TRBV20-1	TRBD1	CSARGDRANDGYGYTF	TGCAGTGCTAGGGGGGACAGGGCTAACGACGGCTATGGCTACACCTTC
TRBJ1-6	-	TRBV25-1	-	CASTSTSPNSPLHF	TGTGCCAGCACCTCTACATCGCCTAATTCACCCCTCCACTTT
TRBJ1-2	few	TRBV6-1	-	CASSGMDHGYTF	TGTGCCAGCAGTGGGATGGACCATGGCTACACCTTC
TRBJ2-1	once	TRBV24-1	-	CATSDRGANNEQFF	TGTGCCACCAGTGACAGGGGCGCGAACAATGAGCAGTTCTTC
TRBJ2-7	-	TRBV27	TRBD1	CASSLSGQAYEQYF	TGTGCCAGCAGTTTATCGGGACAGGCCTACGAGCAGTACTTC
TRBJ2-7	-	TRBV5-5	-	CASSSTDASYEQYF	TGTGCCAGCAGCTCGACGGATGCTTCCTACGAGCAGTACTTC
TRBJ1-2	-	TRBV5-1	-	CASSDSRWDYGYTF	TGCGCCAGCAGTGACAGCCGTTGGGACTATGGCTACACCTTC
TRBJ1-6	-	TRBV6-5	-	CASSYSGYSPLHF	TGTGCCAGCAGTTACTCAGGGTATTCACCCCTCCACTTT
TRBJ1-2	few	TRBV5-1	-	CASSLEGWGRDANYGYTF	TGCGCCAGCAGCTTGGAAGGTTGGGGCAGAGACGCTAACTATGGCTACACCTTC
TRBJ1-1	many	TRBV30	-	CAWSLYTEAFF	TGTGCCTGGTCGTTATACACTGAAGCTTTCTTT
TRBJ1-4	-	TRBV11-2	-	CASSLSRGTGNEKLFF	TGTGCCAGCAGCTTATCACGGGGGACCGGTAATGAAAAACTGTTTTTT
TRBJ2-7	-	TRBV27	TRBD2	CASSSLTSGNYEQYF	TGTGCCAGCAGTTCACTGACTAGCGGGAACTACGAGCAGTACTTC
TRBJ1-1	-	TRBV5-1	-	CASIMEGDRWEAFF	TGCGCCAGCATCATGGAGGGGGATCGGTGGGAAGCTTTCTTT
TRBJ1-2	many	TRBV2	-	CASRDRGYGYTF	TGTGCCAGCAGGGACCGGGGTTATGGCTACACCTTC